The source of this T cell receptor beta chain is a study of T cells after yellow fever vaccination. Whole-study findings and limits: FACS-sorted repertoires could contain abundant clonotypes contaminating from the bulk population. Subsequent booster samples again held most clones from primary vaccination (more than 95% CD4, roughly 90% CD8).

From the 5' RACE reads, TCRdb called clonotypes with MiXCR, one entry per CDR3 protein. The sample yields some 32,000 distinct CDR3 sequences, about 4.4% seen once. This clonotype was seen at least ten times. Its antigen is not identified. Looked up from germline, CDR1 is MNHEY and CDR2 is SMNVEV (reference sequence). The V and J ends lost 2 bases and 2 bases respectively, with 11 bases between them. The CDR3 has 15 amino acids. The TCR sequence derives from a man aged 25-40 years who received the YFV17D yellow fever vaccine. This specimen consisted of CD8+ T cells sorted from PBMCs, obtained 5 days after the yellow fever booster vaccination. The chain has TRBV27 and TRBJ2-3, with D possibly matching TRBD2 (6 bases). CDR3 coding DNA: TGTGCCAGCAGTTTAGGAGGGAGAATCACAGATACGCAGTATTTT. Protein: CASSLGGRITDTQYF.